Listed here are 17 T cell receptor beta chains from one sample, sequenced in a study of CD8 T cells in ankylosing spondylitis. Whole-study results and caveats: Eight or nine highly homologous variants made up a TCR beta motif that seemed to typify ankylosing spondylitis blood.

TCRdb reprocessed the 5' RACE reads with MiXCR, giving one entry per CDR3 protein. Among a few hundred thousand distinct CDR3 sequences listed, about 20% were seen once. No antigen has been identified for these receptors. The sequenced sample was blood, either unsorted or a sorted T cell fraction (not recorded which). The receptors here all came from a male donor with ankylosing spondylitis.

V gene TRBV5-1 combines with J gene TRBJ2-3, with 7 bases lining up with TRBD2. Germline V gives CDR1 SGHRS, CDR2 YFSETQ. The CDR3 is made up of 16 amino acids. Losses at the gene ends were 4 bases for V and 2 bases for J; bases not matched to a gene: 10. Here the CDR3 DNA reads TGCGCCAGCAGCCCGGGAGCGGGGTACTCCACAGATACGCAGTATTTT. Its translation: CASSPGAGYSTDTQYF.

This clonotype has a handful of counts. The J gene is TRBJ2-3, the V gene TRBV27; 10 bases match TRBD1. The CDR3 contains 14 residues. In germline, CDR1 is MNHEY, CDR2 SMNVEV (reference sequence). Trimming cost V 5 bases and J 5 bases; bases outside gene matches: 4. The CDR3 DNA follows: TGTGCCAGCAGTCTAGGACAGGGGGAAGATACGCAGTATTTT. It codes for CASSLGQGEDTQYF.

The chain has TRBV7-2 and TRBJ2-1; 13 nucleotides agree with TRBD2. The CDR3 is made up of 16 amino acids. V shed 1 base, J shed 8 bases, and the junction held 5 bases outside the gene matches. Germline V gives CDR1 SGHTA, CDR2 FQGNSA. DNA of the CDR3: TGTGCCAGCAGCTTAGTTGGGACTAGCGGGACGGATGAGCAGTTCTTC. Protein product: CASSLVGTSGTDEQFF.

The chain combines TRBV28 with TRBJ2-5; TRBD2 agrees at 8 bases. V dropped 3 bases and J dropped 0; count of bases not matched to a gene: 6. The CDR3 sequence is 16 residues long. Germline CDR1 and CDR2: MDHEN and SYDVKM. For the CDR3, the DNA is TGTGCCAGCAGTTTGATTAGCGGGACGTACCAAGAGACCCAGTACTTC. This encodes CASSLISGTYQETQYF.

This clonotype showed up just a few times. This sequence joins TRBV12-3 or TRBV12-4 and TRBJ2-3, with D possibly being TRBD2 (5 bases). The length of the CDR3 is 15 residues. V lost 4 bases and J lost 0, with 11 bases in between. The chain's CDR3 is CASSSLVASTDTQYF. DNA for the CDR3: TGTGCCAGCAGTTCACTAGTGGCTAGCACAGATACGCAGTATTTT.

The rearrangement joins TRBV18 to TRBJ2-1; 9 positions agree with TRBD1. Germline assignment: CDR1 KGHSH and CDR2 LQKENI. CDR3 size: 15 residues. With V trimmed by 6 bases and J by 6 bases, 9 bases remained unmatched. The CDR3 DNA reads TGTGCCAGCTCGCCGAGACAGGGGGACGCCAATGAGCAGTTCTTC. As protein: CASSPRQGDANEQFF. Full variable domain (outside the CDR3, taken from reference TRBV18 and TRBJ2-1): NAGVMQNPRHLVRRRGQEARLRCSPMKGHSHVYWYRQLPEEGLKFMVYLQKENIIDESGMPKERFSAEFPKEGPSILRIQQVVRGDSAAYFCASSPRQGDANEQFFGPGTRLTVL.

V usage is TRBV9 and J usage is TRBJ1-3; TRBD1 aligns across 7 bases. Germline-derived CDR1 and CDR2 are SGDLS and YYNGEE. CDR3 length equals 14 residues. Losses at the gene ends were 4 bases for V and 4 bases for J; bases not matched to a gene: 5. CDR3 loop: CASSTTGLGNTIYF. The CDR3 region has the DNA TGTGCCAGCAGCACGACAGGGCTCGGAAACACCATATATTTT. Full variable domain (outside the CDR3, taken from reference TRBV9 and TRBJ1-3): DSGVTQTPKHLITATGQRVTLRCSPRSGDLSVYWYQQSLDQGLQFLIQYYNGEERAKGNILERFSAQQFPDLHSELNLSSLELGDSALYFCASSTTGLGNTIYFGEGSWLTVV.

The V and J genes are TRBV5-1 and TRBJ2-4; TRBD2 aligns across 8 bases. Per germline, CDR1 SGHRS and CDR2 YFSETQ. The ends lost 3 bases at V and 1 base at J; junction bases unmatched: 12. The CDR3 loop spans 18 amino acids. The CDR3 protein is CASSSTGTSVAAKNIQYF. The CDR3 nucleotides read TGCGCCAGCAGCTCGACCGGGACTAGTGTCGCGGCCAAAAACATTCAGTACTTC.

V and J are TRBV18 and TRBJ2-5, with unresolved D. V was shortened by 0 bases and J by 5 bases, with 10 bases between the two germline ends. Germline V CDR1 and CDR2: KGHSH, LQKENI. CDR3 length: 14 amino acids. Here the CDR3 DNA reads TGTGCCAGCTCACCACCAATATCTACCGAGACCCAGTACTTC. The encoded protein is CASSPPISTETQYF.

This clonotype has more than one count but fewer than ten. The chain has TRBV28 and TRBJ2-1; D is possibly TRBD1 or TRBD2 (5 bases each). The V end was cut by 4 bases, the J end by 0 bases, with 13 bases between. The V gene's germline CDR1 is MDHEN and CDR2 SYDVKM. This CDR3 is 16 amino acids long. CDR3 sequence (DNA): TGTGCCAGCAGTTCCTTTGGGACGAGCTCCTACAATGAGCAGTTCTTC. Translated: CASSSFGTSSYNEQFF. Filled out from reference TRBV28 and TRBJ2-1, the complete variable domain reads DVKVTQSSRYLVKRTGEKVFLECVQDMDHENMFWYRQDPGLGLRLIYFSYDVKMKEKGDIPEGYSVSREKKERFSLILESASTNQTSMYLCASSSFGTSSYNEQFFGPGTRLTVL.

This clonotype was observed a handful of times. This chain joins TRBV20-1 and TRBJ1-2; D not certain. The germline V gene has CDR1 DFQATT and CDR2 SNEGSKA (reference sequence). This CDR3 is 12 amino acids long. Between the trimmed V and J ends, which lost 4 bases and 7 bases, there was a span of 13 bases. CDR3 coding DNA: TGCAGTGCTACTGGTAGGGCTGGTGGCTACACCTTC. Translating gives CSATGRAGGYTF.

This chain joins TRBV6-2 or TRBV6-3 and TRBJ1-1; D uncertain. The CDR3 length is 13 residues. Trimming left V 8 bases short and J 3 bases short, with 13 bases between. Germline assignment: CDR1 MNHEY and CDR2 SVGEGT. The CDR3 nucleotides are TGTGCCAGCTCCGCCTTCGCTTACACTGAAGCTTTCTTT. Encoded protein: CASSAFAYTEAFF.

Here the CDR3 reads CSISGRASKDYEQYF. Here the CDR3 DNA reads TGCAGCATTAGCGGGAGGGCGTCTAAGGACTACGAGCAGTACTTC. The gene calls are TRBV29-1 and TRBJ2-7, with 11 bases lining up with TRBD2. Germline lookup yields CDR1 SQVTM and CDR2 ANQGSEA. J gave up 3 bases and V 8 bases, and 12 bases lay outside the gene matches. The CDR3 loop spans 15 amino acids.

The CDR3, as DNA: TGCAGTGCTAGGCCAAGCGGGCTCTCCTACAATGAGCAGTTCTTC. Translation gives CSARPSGLSYNEQFF. The chain has TRBV20-1 and TRBJ2-1; TRBD2 might be the D (6 bases). Germline lookup yields CDR1 DFQATT and CDR2 SNEGSKA (reference sequence). V lost 3 bases, J lost 0 bases, and 12 bases lay in between. CDR3 size: 15 residues.

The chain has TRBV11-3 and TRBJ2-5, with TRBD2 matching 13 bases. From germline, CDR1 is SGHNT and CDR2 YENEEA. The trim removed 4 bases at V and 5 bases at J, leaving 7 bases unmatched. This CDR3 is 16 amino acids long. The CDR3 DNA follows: TGTGCCAGCAGCTCTCGACTAGCGGGAGGTCGGGAGACCCAGTACTTC. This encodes CASSSRLAGGRETQYF.

Here the CDR3 DNA reads TGTGCCTGGAGTGTGCAAGGTGTTAGCAATCAGCCCCAGCATTTT. This gives the protein CAWSVQGVSNQPQHF. V usage is TRBV30 and J usage is TRBJ1-5; no firm D call. Trimming took off 0 bases at V and 0 bases at J, with 9 bases between the two ends. Germline V CDR1 and CDR2: GTSNPN, SVGIG (reference sequence). CDR3 size: 15 residues.

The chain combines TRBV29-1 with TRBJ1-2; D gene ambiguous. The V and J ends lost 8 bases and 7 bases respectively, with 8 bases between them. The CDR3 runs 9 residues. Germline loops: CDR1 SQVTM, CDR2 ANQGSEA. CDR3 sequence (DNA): TGCAGCCACGCCCCTGGCTACACCTTC. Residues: CSHAPGYTF.